This TCR beta chain came from a study of blood T cell repertoires in COVID-19. Profiling relied on immunoSEQ multiplex PCR, and the TCRdb table lists in-frame clones only, not all of them. The sample carries 100,000 to 150,000 clones, around 90% recorded once. CDR3 length: 14 amino acids. V shed 5 bases, J shed 1 base, and the junction held 4 bases outside the gene matches. Germline V gene sequence: CDR1 SGHAT, CDR2 FQNNGV. The V gene is TRBV11-2, the J gene TRBJ2-5; 7 bases are shared with TRBD1. The sequence was collected from a human donor in a cohort sampled during active COVID-19. Specimen: peripheral blood. For the CDR3, the DNA is TGTGCCAGCAGCGCCCGGGACAGCCAAGAGACCCAGTACTTC. It codes for CASSARDSQETQYF.